A selection of T cell receptor beta chains follows, all from one sample in a study of long-term antiretroviral therapy in people with HIV. Clones were read by immunoSEQ multiplex PCR, and TCRdb kept only the in-frame ones, dropping some. The data hold approximately 24,000 clones, with 81% observed a single time. This sample comprised unsorted PBMCs, obtained 4.4 years after starting antiretroviral therapy. All receptors come from a man aged 25-40 years with HIV. The conserved cysteine and the conserved F or W are not part of the CDR3 here. Size is stated for part of the rows, as once, few or many counts, or as a class when the clone is expanded.

>TRBV13|-
ASSPRRGGTDTQY
>TRBV18|-
ASSPSGGLSNQPQH
>TRBV6-1|-
ASSPGRAYEQY
>TRBV18|-
ASSSGTGGWTEAF
>TRBV10-3|few
AISESLREYNEQF
>TRBV19|few
ASLASSNEKLF
>TRBV27|-
ASRLGGGQPQH
>TRBV4-1|-
ASSRILAEAAYEQY
>TRBV5-1|-
ASSPRESVASRSYNEQF
>TRBV6-5|few
ASSDGGHRNYGYT
>TRBV5-4|-
ASSSDSSNLGAF
>TRBV9|once
ASSVEAGAAVREKLF
>TRBV5-6|-
ASSPSAGTEAF
>TRBV10-3|-
ALSSGTGGMNNYGYT
>TRBV13|-
ASSLVNGEQY
>TRBV5-1|-
ASSIQSGQISGNTIY
>TRBV27|-
ASSFGQGGYNEQF
>TRBV5-6|-
ASSLGTPGGYT
>TRBV7-6|-
ASSLQGVRTGELF
>TRBV28|-
ASTQSGTGVYEQF
>TRBV4-3|-
ASSRVQGHNYGYT
>TRBV5-1|-
ASSVRGTEAF
>TRBV7-9|-
ASSPYRDRVNTEAF
>TRBV7-9|-
ASSGPSGYNEQF
>TRBV19|-
ASSVDPNYEQY